This T cell receptor beta chain is drawn from a study of T cell repertoires in cytomegalovirus infection. Overall study: Indicated by public TCR beta signatures were CMV infection and matching HLA type. Points from the study as a whole: Summed frequency of shared TCR beta families picked out CMV carriers who also had the relevant HLA. Clonotype analysis showed dominance of the ex vivo response by HLA-C-restricted CMV-specific TCR beta clonotypes.

Germline lookup yields CDR1 KGHSH and CDR2 LQKENI. The CDR3 has 18 amino acids. Trimming pared 3 bases from V and 0 bases from J, leaving 18 bases between. Each CDR3 protein is one row after TCRdb ran MiXCR on the reads. The table shows about 450,000 distinct CDR3 sequences, with roughly a third occurring only once. This clonotype was counted only a few times. Its matching antigen is unknown. The chain joins TRBV18 to TRBJ1-5; possible D gene TRBD1, 5 bases. The clonotype was recovered from a human donor in good health (CMV status not recorded). Some clones in this sample may be carry-over from other donors' samples. The sample was PBMCs. CDR3 nucleotides: TGTGCCAGCTCACCCGGTAACGTCAGGGCGGATAGCAATCAGCCCCAGCATTTT. It translates to CASSPGNVRADSNQPQHF. The full variable domain, rest sourced from reference TRBV18 and TRBJ1-5, is NAGVMQNPRHLVRRRGQEARLRCSPMKGHSHVYWYRQLPEEGLKFMVYLQKENIIDESGMPKERFSAEFPKEGPSILRIQQVVRGDSAAYFCASSPGNVRADSNQPQHFGDGTRLSIL.